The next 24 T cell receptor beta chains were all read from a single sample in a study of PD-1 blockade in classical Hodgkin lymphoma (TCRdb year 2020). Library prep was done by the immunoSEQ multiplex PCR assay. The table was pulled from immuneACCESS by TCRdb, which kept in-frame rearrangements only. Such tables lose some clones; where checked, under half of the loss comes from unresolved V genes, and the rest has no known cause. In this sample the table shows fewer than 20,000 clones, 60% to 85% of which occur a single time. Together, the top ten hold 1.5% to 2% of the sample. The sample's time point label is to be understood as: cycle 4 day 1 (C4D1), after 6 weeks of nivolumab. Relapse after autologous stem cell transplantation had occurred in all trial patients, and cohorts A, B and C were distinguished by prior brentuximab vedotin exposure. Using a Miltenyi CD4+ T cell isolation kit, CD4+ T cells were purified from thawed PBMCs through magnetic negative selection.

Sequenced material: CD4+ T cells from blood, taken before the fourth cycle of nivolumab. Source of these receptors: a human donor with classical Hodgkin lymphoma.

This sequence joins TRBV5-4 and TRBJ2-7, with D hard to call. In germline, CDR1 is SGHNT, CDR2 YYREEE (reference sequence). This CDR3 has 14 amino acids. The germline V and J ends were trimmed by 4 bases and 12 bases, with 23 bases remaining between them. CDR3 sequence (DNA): TGTGCCAGCAGCCTTGCCCCGGCGGAGCGATCCCCGTACTTC. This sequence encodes CASSLAPAERSPYF.

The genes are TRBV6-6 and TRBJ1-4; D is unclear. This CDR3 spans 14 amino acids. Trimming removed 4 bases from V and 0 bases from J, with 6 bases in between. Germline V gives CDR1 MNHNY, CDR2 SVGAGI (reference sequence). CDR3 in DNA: TGTGCCAGCAGTTCAGCTGCAACTAATGAAAAACTGTTTTTT. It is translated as CASSSAATNEKLFF.

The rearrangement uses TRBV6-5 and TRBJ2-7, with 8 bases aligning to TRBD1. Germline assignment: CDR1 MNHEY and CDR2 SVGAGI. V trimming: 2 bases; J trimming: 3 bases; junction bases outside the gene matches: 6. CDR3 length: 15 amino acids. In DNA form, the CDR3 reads TGTGCCAGCAGTTACACCGGACAGGGTTTCTACGAGCAGTACTTC. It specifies CASSYTGQGFYEQYF.

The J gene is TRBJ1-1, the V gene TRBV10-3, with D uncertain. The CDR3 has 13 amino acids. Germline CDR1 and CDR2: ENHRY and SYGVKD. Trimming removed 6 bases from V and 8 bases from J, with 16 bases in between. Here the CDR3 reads CAIRKEEQTEAFF. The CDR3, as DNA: TGTGCCATCAGGAAAGAAGAACAGACCGAAGCTTTCTTT.

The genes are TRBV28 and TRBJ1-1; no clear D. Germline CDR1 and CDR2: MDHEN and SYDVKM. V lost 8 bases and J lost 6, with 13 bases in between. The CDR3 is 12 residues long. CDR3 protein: CASWTGGAEAFF. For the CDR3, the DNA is TGTGCCAGCTGGACGGGTGGCGCTGAAGCTTTCTTT.

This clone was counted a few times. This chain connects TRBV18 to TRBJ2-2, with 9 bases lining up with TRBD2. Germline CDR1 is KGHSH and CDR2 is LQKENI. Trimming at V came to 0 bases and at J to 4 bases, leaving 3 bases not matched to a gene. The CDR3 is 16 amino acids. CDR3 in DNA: TGTGCCAGCTCACCACCGAATAGCGGGGGCACCGGGGAGCTGTTTTTT. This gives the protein CASSPPNSGGTGELFF.

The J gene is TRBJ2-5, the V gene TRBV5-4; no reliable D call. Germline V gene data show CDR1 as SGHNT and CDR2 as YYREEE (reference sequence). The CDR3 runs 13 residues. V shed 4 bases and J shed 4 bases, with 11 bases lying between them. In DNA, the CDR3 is TGTGCCAGCAGCCTCCCTGAACTAGAGACCCAGTACTTC. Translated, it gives CASSLPELETQYF.

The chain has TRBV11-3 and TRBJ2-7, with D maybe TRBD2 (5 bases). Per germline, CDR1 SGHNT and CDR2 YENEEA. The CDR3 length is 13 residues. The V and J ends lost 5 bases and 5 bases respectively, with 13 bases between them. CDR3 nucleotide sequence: TGTGCCAGCAGCCGGGAAGGCGTCCACGAGCAGTACTTC. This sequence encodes CASSREGVHEQYF.

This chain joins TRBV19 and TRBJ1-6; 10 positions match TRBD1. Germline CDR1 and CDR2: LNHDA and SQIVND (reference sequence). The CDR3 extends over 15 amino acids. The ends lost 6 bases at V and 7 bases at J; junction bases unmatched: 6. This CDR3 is CASSDRGPKNSPLHF. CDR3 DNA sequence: TGTGCCAGTAGCGACAGGGGGCCGAAGAATTCACCCCTCCACTTT. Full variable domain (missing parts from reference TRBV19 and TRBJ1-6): DGGITQSPKYLFRKEGQNVTLSCEQNLNHDAMYWYRQDPGQGLRLIYYSQIVNDFQKGDIAEGYSVSREKKESFPLTVTSAQKNPTAFYLCASSDRGPKNSPLHFGNGTRLTVT.

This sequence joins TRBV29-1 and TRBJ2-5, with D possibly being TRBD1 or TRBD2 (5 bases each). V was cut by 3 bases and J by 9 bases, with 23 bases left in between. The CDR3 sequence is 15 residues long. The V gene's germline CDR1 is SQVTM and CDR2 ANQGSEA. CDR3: CSVDEPGPMRSAQYF. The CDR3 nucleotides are TGCAGCGTTGACGAGCCGGGACCGATGAGATCGGCCCAGTACTTC.

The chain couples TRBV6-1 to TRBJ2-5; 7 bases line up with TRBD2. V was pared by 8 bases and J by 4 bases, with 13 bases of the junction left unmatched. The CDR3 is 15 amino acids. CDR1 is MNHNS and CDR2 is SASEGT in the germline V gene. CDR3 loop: CASGRGRSILETQYF. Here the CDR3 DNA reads TGTGCCAGCGGGAGGGGAAGGTCGATTCTAGAGACCCAGTACTTC.

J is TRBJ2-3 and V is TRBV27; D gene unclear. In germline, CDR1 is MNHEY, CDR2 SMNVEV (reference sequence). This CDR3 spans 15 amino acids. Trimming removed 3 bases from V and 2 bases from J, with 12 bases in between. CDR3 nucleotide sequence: TGTGCCAGCAGTTTCGGAAACAGAGCCACAGATACGCAGTATTTT. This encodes CASSFGNRATDTQYF.

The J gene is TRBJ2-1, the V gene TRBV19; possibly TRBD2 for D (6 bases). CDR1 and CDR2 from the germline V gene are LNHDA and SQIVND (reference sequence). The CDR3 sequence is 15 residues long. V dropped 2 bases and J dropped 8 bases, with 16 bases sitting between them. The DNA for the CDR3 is TGTGCCAGTAGTATAATTCTAGCGAGGTCGTATGAGCAGTTCTTC. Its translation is CASSIILARSYEQFF.

DNA for the CDR3: TGTGCCAGCTCACAGGGGACAGGGAACAATGAGCAGTTCTTC. This sequence encodes CASSQGTGNNEQFF. This chain connects TRBV18 to TRBJ2-1; the match to TRBD1 covers 9 bases. CDR1 KGHSH and CDR2 LQKENI come from the germline V gene. J was trimmed by 5 bases and V by 4 bases; bases with no gene match: 3. CDR3 length: 14 residues.

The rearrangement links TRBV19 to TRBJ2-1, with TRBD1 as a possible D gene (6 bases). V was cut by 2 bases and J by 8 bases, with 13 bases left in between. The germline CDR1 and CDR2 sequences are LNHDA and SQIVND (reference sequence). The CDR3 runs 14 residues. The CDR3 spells CASSIKGQGHEQFF. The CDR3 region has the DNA TGTGCCAGTAGTATAAAGGGGCAGGGGCATGAGCAGTTCTTC.

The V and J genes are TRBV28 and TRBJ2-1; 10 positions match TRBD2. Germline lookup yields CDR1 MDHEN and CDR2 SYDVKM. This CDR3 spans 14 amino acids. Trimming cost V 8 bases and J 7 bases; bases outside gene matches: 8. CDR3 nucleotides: TGTGCCAGCGGGGCTAGCGGGAGTGGTAATGAGCAGTTCTTC. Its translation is CASGASGSGNEQFF.

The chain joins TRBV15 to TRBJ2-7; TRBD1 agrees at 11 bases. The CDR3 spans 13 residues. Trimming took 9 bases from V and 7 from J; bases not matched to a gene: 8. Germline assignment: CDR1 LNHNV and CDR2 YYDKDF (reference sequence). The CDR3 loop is CATRGTGGWEQYF. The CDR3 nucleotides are TGTGCCACGAGGGGGACAGGGGGATGGGAGCAGTACTTC.

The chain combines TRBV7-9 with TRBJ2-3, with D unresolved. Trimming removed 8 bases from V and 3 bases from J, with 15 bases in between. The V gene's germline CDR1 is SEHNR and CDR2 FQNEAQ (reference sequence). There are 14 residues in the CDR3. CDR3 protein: CASSGTHQTDTQYF. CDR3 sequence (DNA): TGTGCCAGCTCCGGCACCCATCAAACAGATACGCAGTATTTT.

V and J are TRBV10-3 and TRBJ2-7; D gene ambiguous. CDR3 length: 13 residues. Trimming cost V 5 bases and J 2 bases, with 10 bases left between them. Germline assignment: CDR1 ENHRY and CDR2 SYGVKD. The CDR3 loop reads CAISSNSAYEQYF. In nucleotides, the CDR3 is TGTGCCATCAGTTCGAACAGCGCCTACGAGCAGTACTTC.

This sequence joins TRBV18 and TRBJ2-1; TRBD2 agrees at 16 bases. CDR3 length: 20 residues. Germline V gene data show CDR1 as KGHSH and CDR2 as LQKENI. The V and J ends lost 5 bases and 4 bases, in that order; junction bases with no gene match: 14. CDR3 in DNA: TGTGCCAGCTCAAAGGGCCACGGGACTAGCGGGAGGGCCATGTACAATGAGCAGTTCTTC. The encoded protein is CASSKGHGTSGRAMYNEQFF. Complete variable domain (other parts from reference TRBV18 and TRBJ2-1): NAGVMQNPRHLVRRRGQEARLRCSPMKGHSHVYWYRQLPEEGLKFMVYLQKENIIDESGMPKERFSAEFPKEGPSILRIQQVVRGDSAAYFCASSKGHGTSGRAMYNEQFFGPGTRLTVL.

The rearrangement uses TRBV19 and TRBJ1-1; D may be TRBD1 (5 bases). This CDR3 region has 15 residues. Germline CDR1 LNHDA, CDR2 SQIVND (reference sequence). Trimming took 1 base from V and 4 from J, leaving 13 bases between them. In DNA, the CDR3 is TGTGCCAGTAGTATAGGCGGCAGGGTGAGCACTGAAGCTTTCTTT. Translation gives CASSIGGRVSTEAFF.

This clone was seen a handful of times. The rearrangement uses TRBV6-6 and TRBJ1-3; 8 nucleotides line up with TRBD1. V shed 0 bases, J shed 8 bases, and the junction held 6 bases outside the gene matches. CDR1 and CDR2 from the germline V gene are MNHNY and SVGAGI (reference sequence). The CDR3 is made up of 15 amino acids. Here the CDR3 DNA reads TGTGCCAGCAGTTACTCTGGACAGGGCGGGGACACCATATATTTT. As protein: CASSYSGQGGDTIYF.

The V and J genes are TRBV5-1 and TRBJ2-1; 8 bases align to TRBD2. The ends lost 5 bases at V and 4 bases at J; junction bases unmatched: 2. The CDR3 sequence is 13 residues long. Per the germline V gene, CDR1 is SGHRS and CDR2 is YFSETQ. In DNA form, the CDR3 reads TGCGCCAGCAGGACTAGCGTGTACAATGAGCAGTTCTTC. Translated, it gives CASRTSVYNEQFF.

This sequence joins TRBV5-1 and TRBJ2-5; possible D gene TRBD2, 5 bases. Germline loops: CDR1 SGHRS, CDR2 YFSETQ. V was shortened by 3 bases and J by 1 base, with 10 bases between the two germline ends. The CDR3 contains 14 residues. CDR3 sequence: CASSYGEPQETQYF. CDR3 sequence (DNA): TGCGCCAGCAGCTACGGGGAACCCCAAGAGACCCAGTACTTC.